The 32 T cell receptor beta chains below come from one sample, sequenced in a study of blood T cell repertoires in COVID-19. Produced via immunoSEQ multiplex PCR; TCRdb's table is partial and in-frame only. The sample carries around 300,000 clones, approximately 86% recorded once. The sample was peripheral blood. These receptors were collected from a man between 18 and 29 years old with active or convalescent COVID-19.

The rearrangement links TRBV3-1 (or the pseudogene TRBV3-2) to TRBJ2-3; tentative D call: TRBD2 (5 bases). Trimming left V 3 bases short and J 0 bases short, with 19 bases between. The CDR3 extends over 18 amino acids. Germline V CDR1 and CDR2: LGHDT, YNNKEL (reference sequence). This CDR3 reads CASSQGKVLASSTDTQYF. The CDR3, as DNA: TGTGCCAGCAGCCAGGGGAAGGTTCTAGCCTCTAGCACAGATACGCAGTATTTT.

This clone was seen a handful of times. The chain employs TRBV5-6 and TRBJ1-5; D is possibly TRBD1 (5 bases). Trimming took 5 bases from V and 2 from J, leaving 8 bases between them. The germline gives CDR1 SGHDT, CDR2 YYEEEE. This CDR3 has 13 residues. The CDR3 is CASSTGGNQPQHF. The DNA for the CDR3 is TGTGCCAGCAGTACAGGCGGCAATCAGCCCCAGCATTTT.

The genes are TRBV2 and TRBJ2-1; TRBD2 matches at 7 bases. The germline gives CDR1 SNHLY, CDR2 FYNNEI. The V segment lost 8 bases and the J segment 9 bases; nucleotides outside the gene matches: 13. The length of the CDR3 is 14 residues. CDR3 sequence: CASCWSGVRGEQFF. For the CDR3, the DNA is TGTGCCAGCTGTTGGAGCGGGGTTCGAGGTGAGCAGTTCTTC.

This chain links TRBV7-3 with TRBJ1-2, with 9 positions matching TRBD1. V trimming: 4 bases; J trimming: 7 bases; junction bases outside the gene matches: 10. Germline loops: CDR1 SGHTA, CDR2 FQGTGA. This CDR3 is built from 15 residues. The CDR3 region has the DNA TGTGCCAGCAGCTCACCCGGGACAGGGATTGGTGGCTACACCTTC. This codes for CASSSPGTGIGGYTF.

The chain recombines TRBV19 with TRBJ1-1; D uncertain. V gave up 7 bases and J gave up 5 bases, with 14 bases separating them. The CDR3 covers 13 residues. From germline, CDR1 is LNHDA and CDR2 SQIVND (reference sequence). CDR3 in DNA: TGTGCCAGTACCAGGTGGATGGATACTGAAGCTTTCTTT. It specifies CASTRWMDTEAFF. The full variable domain, its missing parts supplied by reference TRBV19 and TRBJ1-1, is DGGITQSPKYLFRKEGQNVTLSCEQNLNHDAMYWYRQDPGQGLRLIYYSQIVNDFQKGDIAEGYSVSREKKESFPLTVTSAQKNPTAFYLCASTRWMDTEAFFGQGTRLTVV.

The gene calls are TRBV5-4 and TRBJ2-7; possibly TRBD1 for D (5 bases). The CDR3 is 13 amino acids. Germline V gene sequence: CDR1 SGHNT, CDR2 YYREEE (reference sequence). The V gene lost 0 bases and the J gene lost 3 bases, with 7 bases spanning the gap. CDR3 region: CASSLAQGYEQYF. The CDR3 DNA follows: TGTGCCAGCAGCTTGGCGCAGGGCTACGAGCAGTACTTC.

The chain recombines TRBV5-1 with TRBJ2-7; TRBD1 matches at 7 bases. J was trimmed by 7 bases and V by 4 bases; bases with no gene match: 11. Per germline, CDR1 SGHRS and CDR2 YFSETQ. The CDR3 runs 14 residues. In DNA form, the CDR3 reads TGCGCCAGCAGCATCGGGACAGCCCCGGGGGAGCAGTACTTC. The encoded protein is CASSIGTAPGEQYF.

CDR3 DNA sequence: TGTGCCAGCAGTTTGAGGAGCAATCAGCCCCAGCATTTT. It specifies CASSLRSNQPQHF. This rearrangement joins TRBV28 to TRBJ1-5; D remains ambiguous. Trimming took off 3 bases at V and 1 base at J, with 4 bases between the two ends. Germline CDR1 is MDHEN and CDR2 is SYDVKM. The length of the CDR3 is 13 residues.

The chain is built from TRBV2 and TRBJ1-5; 8 positions agree with TRBD1. Germline trimming cut 7 bases from V and 6 bases from J; bases unmatched to any gene: 8. The CDR3 totals 14 residues. Germline CDR1 reads SNHLY; CDR2 reads FYNNEI. DNA of the CDR3: TGTGCCAGCACCGACAGGGGTCTGAGTCAGCCCCAGCATTTT. This sequence encodes CASTDRGLSQPQHF.

V and J are TRBV2 and TRBJ2-3; 7 bases are a match to TRBD1. This CDR3 spans 15 amino acids. V was clipped by 8 bases and J by 0 bases; unmatched bases: 8. In germline, CDR1 is SNHLY, CDR2 FYNNEI. In DNA form, the CDR3 reads TGTGCCAGCCCTCCGAAGGGACAGAGCACAGATACGCAGTATTTT. Protein sequence: CASPPKGQSTDTQYF.

The chain carries TRBV27 and TRBJ2-5, with TRBD1 as a possible D gene (6 bases). The CDR3 spans 13 residues. The V and J ends lost 8 bases and 4 bases respectively, with 14 bases between them. Germline CDR1 and CDR2: MNHEY and SMNVEV (reference sequence). CDR3 nucleotides: TGTGCCAGCCGGAGGCAGGGGATAGAGACCCAGTACTTC. Translated, it gives CASRRQGIETQYF.

This chain connects TRBV7-9 to TRBJ2-2, with 8 bases fitting TRBD1. The CDR3 spans 15 residues. Unmatched junction bases numbered 9, after V lost 6 bases and J lost 6 bases. In germline, CDR1 is SEHNR, CDR2 FQNEAQ (reference sequence). CDR3 DNA: TGTGCCAGCAGACCACGAAAGGGACAGGCCGGGGAGCTGTTTTTT. This codes for CASRPRKGQAGELFF.

This chain links TRBV2 with TRBJ1-5; D may be TRBD1 (5 bases). V gave up 4 bases and J gave up 5 bases, with 12 bases separating them. Germline V gene sequence: CDR1 SNHLY, CDR2 FYNNEI. This CDR3 contains 14 residues. CDR3 nucleotides: TGTGCCAGCAGTGGGGCAGGGATTGATCAGCCCCAGCATTTT. Its translation is CASSGAGIDQPQHF.

J is TRBJ1-2 and V is TRBV5-8; D remains ambiguous. This CDR3 has 12 amino acids. V was trimmed by 0 bases and J by 7 bases, leaving 7 bases between them. Germline assignment: CDR1 SGHTS and CDR2 YDEGEE. CDR3 nucleotides: TGTGCCAGCAGCTTGGTCTTGAGTGGCTACACCTTC. Encoded protein: CASSLVLSGYTF.

The J gene is TRBJ2-7, the V gene TRBV18, with TRBD2 matching 10 bases. The CDR3 extends over 17 amino acids. Germline CDR1 and CDR2: KGHSH and LQKENI. V gave up 3 bases and J gave up 7 bases; unmatched junction bases: 15. Written as DNA, the CDR3 is TGTGCCAGCTCACCTCGCCTCTTAGCGGGAGGCCCTGGGGAGCAGTACTTC. Residues: CASSPRLLAGGPGEQYF.

The chain is built from TRBV27 and TRBJ2-2; D uncertain. The CDR3 totals 12 residues. Germline CDR1 and CDR2: MNHEY and SMNVEV (reference sequence). Trimming took 3 bases from V and 8 from J, leaving 7 bases between them. The CDR3 DNA reads as TGTGCCAGCAGTTTCCCCCTAGGGGAGCTGTTTTTT. It translates to CASSFPLGELFF.

The CDR3 protein is CASSTHRGGQPQHF. CDR3 DNA: TGTGCCAGCAGCACCCACAGGGGCGGACAGCCCCAGCATTTT. The chain recombines TRBV9 with TRBJ1-5, with TRBD1 identical over 7 bases. The CDR3 contains 14 residues. Germline V gene sequence: CDR1 SGDLS, CDR2 YYNGEE. V lost 4 bases and J lost 7; bases outside the gene matches: 8.

CDR3 nucleotide sequence: TGTGCCAGCAGCCAAGAACATCTGGGCGCTTACTCCTACGAGCAGTACTTC. Its translation: CASSQEHLGAYSYEQYF. This sequence joins TRBV3-1 (or the pseudogene TRBV3-2) and TRBJ2-7; D remains unclear. This CDR3 has 17 amino acids. Looked up from germline, CDR1 is LGHDT and CDR2 is YNNKEL (reference sequence). Trimming removed 0 bases at V and 0 bases at J, with 15 bases between.

The gene calls are TRBV10-3 and TRBJ1-6; TRBD1 might be the D (6 bases). The CDR3 length is 15 residues. CDR1 is ENHRY, CDR2 SYGVKD, per germline. Trimming pared 6 bases from V and 7 bases from J, leaving 16 bases between. For the CDR3, the DNA is TGTGCCATCAGCCACCGGGACACCGAAAATTCACCCCTCCACTTT. This gives the protein CAISHRDTENSPLHF.

The gene calls are TRBV3-1 (or the pseudogene TRBV3-2) and TRBJ1-2; D is ambiguous. This CDR3 region has 15 residues. Looked up from germline, CDR1 is LGHDT and CDR2 is YNNKEL (reference sequence). The V end was cut by 1 base, the J end by 6 bases, with 15 bases between. CDR3 DNA: TGTGCCAGCAGCCAAGGGTGGAGGGATCAAGATGGCTACACCTTC. Amino acids: CASSQGWRDQDGYTF.

This clone was seen once. The chain combines TRBV4-1 with TRBJ2-7; D might be TRBD1 (5 bases). Germline V lookup: CDR1 MGHRA, CDR2 YSYEKL. Trimming left V 4 bases short and J 6 bases short, with 10 bases between. CDR3 length equals 12 residues. The CDR3 sequence: CASSPNRLEQYF. In DNA form, the CDR3 reads TGCGCCAGCAGCCCTAACAGGCTCGAGCAGTACTTC.

The chain links TRBV29-1 to TRBJ1-1, with 7 bases fitting TRBD1. There are 14 residues in the CDR3. In germline, CDR1 is SQVTM, CDR2 ANQGSEA. Trimming at V came to 6 bases and at J to 4 bases, leaving 11 bases not matched to a gene. The CDR3 here is CSVTRSQGSTEAFF. DNA for the CDR3: TGCAGCGTGACGCGCTCACAGGGGAGCACTGAAGCTTTCTTT.

This clone was observed a handful of times. V usage is TRBV2 and J usage is TRBJ1-2; the D is unclear. Germline CDR1 and CDR2: SNHLY and FYNNEI. The CDR3 is 15 residues long. V was clipped by 1 base and J by 4 bases, with 13 bases between them. CDR3: CASSEVARRGYGYTF. The DNA for the CDR3 is TGTGCCAGCAGTGAAGTCGCTCGTCGGGGCTATGGCTACACCTTC.

This chain joins TRBV11-1 and TRBJ2-1, with a possible D match to TRBD1 (5 bases). Germline lookup yields CDR1 SGHAT and CDR2 FQDESV (reference sequence). This CDR3 comprises 14 residues. V was trimmed by 4 bases and J by 5 bases, leaving 12 bases between them. CDR3 nucleotides: TGTGCCAGCAGCTCTACAGGACCGAACAATGAGCAGTTCTTC. This translates into CASSSTGPNNEQFF.

This clone is a singleton in its sample. The J gene is TRBJ2-7, the V gene TRBV5-6; D is possibly TRBD2 (6 bases). CDR3 length: 14 amino acids. Germline CDR1 SGHDT, CDR2 YYEEEE. V lost 4 bases to trimming and J lost 3 bases, with 14 bases between them. The CDR3 coding sequence is TGTGCCAGCAGCAAAGGGACGGAGGGCTACGAGCAGTACTTC. Protein product: CASSKGTEGYEQYF.

This clone was observed a handful of times. J is TRBJ1-2 and V is TRBV25-1; a weak D match, TRBD1 (6 bases). Trimming removed 6 bases from V and 4 bases from J, with 12 bases in between. This CDR3 has 13 amino acids. The V gene's germline CDR1 is MGHDK and CDR2 SYGVNS. This CDR3 reads CASRPTGIYGYTF. The CDR3 DNA is TGTGCCAGCAGACCTACAGGGATCTATGGCTACACCTTC.

The chain carries TRBV2 and TRBJ2-5, with D unclear. The CDR3 has 14 amino acids. The germline gives CDR1 SNHLY, CDR2 FYNNEI. Trimming removed 6 bases at V and 4 bases at J, with 15 bases between. CDR3 residues: CASRFSYLGETQYF. In DNA form, the CDR3 reads TGTGCCAGCAGATTTTCCTACCTCGGAGAGACCCAGTACTTC.

J is TRBJ1-1 and V is TRBV18, with D uncertain. The CDR3 totals 12 residues. Trimming cost V 2 bases and J 7 bases, with 8 bases left between them. Looked up from germline, CDR1 is KGHSH and CDR2 is LQKENI. CDR3: CASSPGAGEAFF. Here the CDR3 DNA reads TGTGCCAGCTCACCAGGCGCAGGTGAAGCTTTCTTT.

The chain employs TRBV5-4 and TRBJ2-6; the D gene is possibly TRBD1 (5 bases). V was trimmed by 7 bases and J by 2 bases, leaving 13 bases between them. The CDR3 has 15 amino acids. Per germline, CDR1 SGHNT and CDR2 YYREEE (reference sequence). CDR3 region: CASQNAGTGANVLTF. The DNA of the CDR3 is TGTGCCAGCCAAAATGCAGGGACTGGGGCCAACGTCCTGACTTTC.

The chain joins TRBV5-6 to TRBJ2-1; D remains unclear. The CDR3 covers 17 residues. Trimming removed 0 bases at V and 0 bases at J, with 13 bases between. Germline-derived CDR1 and CDR2 are SGHDT and YYEEEE. DNA of the CDR3: TGTGCCAGCAGCTTGGTGCACAATAAACGCTCCTACAATGAGCAGTTCTTC. Translation gives CASSLVHNKRSYNEQFF.

This sequence joins TRBV2 and TRBJ2-2; the match to TRBD1 covers 8 bases. The CDR3 consists of 14 residues. Germline V gene lookup returns CDR1 SNHLY and CDR2 FYNNEI. Trimming removed 10 bases from V and 2 bases from J; junction bases left unmatched: 6. In DNA form, the CDR3 reads TGTGCCAAATCGGACAGGGCAAACACCGGGGAGCTGTTTTTT. This encodes CAKSDRANTGELFF. Based on the CDR3 plus reference TRBV2 and TRBJ2-2, the full variable domain is EPEVTQTPSHQVTQMGQEVILRCVPISNHLYFYWYRQILGQKVEFLVSFYNNEISEKSEIFDDQFSVERPDGSNFTLKIRSTKLEDSAMYFCAKSDRANTGELFFGEGSRLTVL.

The CDR3 spells CASSSTSGSWDNEQFF. The CDR3 coding sequence is TGTGCCAGCAGCTCGACTAGCGGGAGCTGGGACAATGAGCAGTTCTTC. The chain recombines TRBV9 with TRBJ2-1, with TRBD2 matching 12 bases. The V and J ends lost 4 bases and 5 bases, in that order; junction bases with no gene match: 7. This CDR3 spans 16 amino acids. CDR1 is SGDLS and CDR2 is YYNGEE in the germline V gene.